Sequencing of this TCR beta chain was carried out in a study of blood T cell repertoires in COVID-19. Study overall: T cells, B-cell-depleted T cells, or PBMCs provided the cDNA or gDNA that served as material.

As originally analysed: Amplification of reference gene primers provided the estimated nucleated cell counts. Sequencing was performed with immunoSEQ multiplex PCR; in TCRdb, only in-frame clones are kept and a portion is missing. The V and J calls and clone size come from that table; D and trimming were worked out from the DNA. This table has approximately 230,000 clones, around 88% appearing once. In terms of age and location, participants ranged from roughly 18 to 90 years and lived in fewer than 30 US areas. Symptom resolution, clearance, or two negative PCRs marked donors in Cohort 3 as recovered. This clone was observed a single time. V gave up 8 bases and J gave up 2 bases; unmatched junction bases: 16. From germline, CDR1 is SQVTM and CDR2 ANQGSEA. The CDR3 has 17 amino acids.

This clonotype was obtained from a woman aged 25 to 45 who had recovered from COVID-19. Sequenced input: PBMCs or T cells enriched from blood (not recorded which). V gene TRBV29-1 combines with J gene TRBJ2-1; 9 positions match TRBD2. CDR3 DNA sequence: TGCAGCCTGCTGGGGCTAGCGGGACCCGAGGCCTACAATGAGCAGTTCTTC. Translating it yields CSLLGLAGPEAYNEQFF.